The 22 T cell receptor beta chains below come from one sample, sequenced in a study of cytomegalovirus exposure and HLA in healthy donors. Use of 60 Vbeta and 13 Jbeta primers characterized the PCR. Using immunoSEQ multiplex PCR, the repertoire was profiled, and TCRdb retains in-frame clones only, with some absent. The profile covers about 120,000 clones, with roughly 87% appearing a single time and 1.5% taken by the ten largest. The sequencing sample was made of PBMCs. These receptor sequences come from a woman aged 18-29 years in good health and CMV-seronegative.

The chain links TRBV18 to TRBJ1-1; perhaps TRBD1 as D (6 bases). CDR1 is KGHSH, CDR2 LQKENI, per germline. The CDR3 length is 16 residues. The germline V and J ends were trimmed by 2 bases and 3 bases, with 16 bases remaining between them. DNA for the CDR3: TGTGCCAGCTCACCAGACTTGGGGGGGCTTGACACTGAAGCTTTCTTT. Protein: CASSPDLGGLDTEAFF. Based on the CDR3 plus reference TRBV18 and TRBJ1-1, the full variable domain is NAGVMQNPRHLVRRRGQEARLRCSPMKGHSHVYWYRQLPEEGLKFMVYLQKENIIDESGMPKERFSAEFPKEGPSILRIQQVVRGDSAAYFCASSPDLGGLDTEAFFGQGTRLTVV.

The chain joins TRBV6-5 to TRBJ2-5; D remains ambiguous. This CDR3 has 13 residues. CDR1 is MNHEY, CDR2 SVGAGI, per germline. V shed 5 bases and J shed 5 bases, with 12 bases lying between them. DNA for the CDR3: TGTGCCAGCAGTCCAAGAACCGGGGAGACCCAGTACTTC. Protein product: CASSPRTGETQYF.

Of note for this clone: This sample also contains other DNA sequences that code for the same CDR3. The chain links TRBV7-6 to TRBJ2-1; no firm D call. The CDR3 extends over 14 amino acids. The germline CDR1 and CDR2 sequences are SGHVS and FNYEAQ. V lost 5 bases to trimming and J lost 3 bases, with 11 bases between them. CDR3 residues: CASSPAVNYNEQFF. CDR3 nucleotides: TGTGCCAGCAGCCCCGCAGTCAACTACAATGAGCAGTTCTTC.

The chain joins TRBV6-1 to TRBJ1-4; D possibly corresponds to TRBD1 (5 bases). Germline assignment: CDR1 MNHNS and CDR2 SASEGT. V was trimmed by 7 bases and J by 7 bases, leaving 13 bases between them. The CDR3 contains 13 residues. CDR3 residues: CASKGEQIEKLFF. In DNA form, the CDR3 reads TGTGCCAGCAAAGGGGAACAAATTGAAAAACTGTTTTTT.

This chain uses TRBV5-5 with TRBJ2-1; 12 nucleotides line up with TRBD2. CDR3 size: 18 residues. Per germline, CDR1 SGHKS and CDR2 YYEKEE (reference sequence). Trimming at V came to 3 bases and at J to 4 bases, leaving 11 bases not matched to a gene. The CDR3 region is CASSSGLTSGGFYNEQFF. For the CDR3, the DNA is TGTGCCAGCAGCTCGGGACTGACTAGCGGGGGATTTTACAATGAGCAGTTCTTC.

V gene TRBV7-3 combines with J gene TRBJ2-3, with 15 bases lining up with TRBD2. The CDR3 is 15 residues long. Germline V gives CDR1 SGHTA, CDR2 FQGTGA. J gave up 7 bases and V 5 bases, and 4 bases lay outside the gene matches. The CDR3 nucleotides are TGTGCCAGCAGCCCAGGACTAGCGGGGGGGCATACGCAGTATTTT. It codes for CASSPGLAGGHTQYF. Full variable domain (rest looked up from reference TRBV7-3 and TRBJ2-3): GAGVSQTPSNKVTEKGKYVELRCDPISGHTALYWYRQSLGQGPEFLIYFQGTGAADDSGLPNDRFFAVRPEGSVSTLKIQRTERGDSAVYLCASSPGLAGGHTQYFGPGTRLTVL.

Turning to this clone: The DNA is omitted, as the CDR3 cannot be located on it reliably, and the CDR3 follows TCRdb's listing. This chain connects TRBV19 to TRBJ2-5; the table assigns TRBD2, which was not confirmed against the DNA. Germline assignment: CDR1 LNHDA and CDR2 SQIVND (reference sequence). A total of 12 residues make up the CDR3, ends included. This CDR3 reads CASTSEGETQYF.

In its sample, this clone was seen once. The rearrangement links TRBV2 to TRBJ1-2; D is uncertain. Germline V lookup: CDR1 SNHLY, CDR2 FYNNEI. V was clipped by 5 bases and J by 3 bases, with 7 bases between them. This CDR3 has 12 residues. The CDR3 protein is CASSSSDYGYTF. The DNA of the CDR3 is TGTGCCAGCAGTTCCTCGGACTATGGCTACACCTTC.

V and J are TRBV7-9 and TRBJ2-7; 7 nucleotides align to TRBD2. The CDR3 is 14 amino acids. V lost 3 bases and J lost 1; bases outside the gene matches: 3. CDR1 and CDR2 (germline): SEHNR, FQNEAQ (reference sequence). This chain's CDR3 is CASSFGGKSYEQYF. The CDR3 DNA sequence: TGTGCCAGCAGCTTCGGGGGGAAATCCTACGAGCAGTACTTC. Based on the CDR3 plus reference TRBV7-9 and TRBJ2-7, the full variable domain is DTGVSQNPRHKITKRGQNVTFRCDPISEHNRLYWYRQTLGQGPEFLTYFQNEAQLEKSRLLSDRFSAERPKGSFSTLEIQRTEQGDSAMYLCASSFGGKSYEQYFGPGTRLTVT.

The chain couples TRBV7-7 to TRBJ2-5; D not certain. CDR3 length: 13 amino acids. The V gene lost 5 bases and the J gene lost 0 bases, with 7 bases spanning the gap. Germline-derived CDR1 and CDR2 are SSHAT and FNYEAQ (reference sequence). CDR3 DNA: TGTGCCAGCAGCGTAGGTAACCAAGAGACCCAGTACTTC. This codes for CASSVGNQETQYF.

This clone was picked up one time. CDR3 nucleotide sequence: TGTGCCATCAGCGCCCGGACAGGGGGGCAAGAGACCCAGTACTTC. Amino acid sequence: CAISARTGGQETQYF. J is TRBJ2-5 and V is TRBV10-3; 10 positions match TRBD1. After removal of 6 bases from V and 2 bases from J, the junction contained 6 bases not matched to a gene. The V gene's germline CDR1 is ENHRY and CDR2 SYGVKD. This CDR3 is 15 amino acids long.

The rearrangement joins TRBV18 to TRBJ1-1; 7 bases are a match to TRBD1. J gave up 4 bases and V 2 bases, and 7 bases lay outside the gene matches. The germline CDR1 and CDR2 sequences are KGHSH and LQKENI. This CDR3 has 15 residues. The CDR3 loop is CASSPKSTGSTEAFF. The CDR3 DNA reads as TGTGCCAGCTCACCAAAGTCGACAGGGAGCACTGAAGCTTTCTTT.

This clone has a handful of counts. This rearrangement joins TRBV7-9 to TRBJ2-5; 11 bases fit TRBD2. Trimming cost V 2 bases and J 1 base; bases outside gene matches: 12. This CDR3 is 19 amino acids long. Germline V gene data show CDR1 as SEHNR and CDR2 as FQNEAQ (reference sequence). DNA of the CDR3: TGTGCCAGCAGCTTACTAGGACAGGGACTAGCGGTAACCCAAGAGACCCAGTACTTC. Translation gives CASSLLGQGLAVTQETQYF.

The CDR3 region is CASRNYRGTAEGYTF. DNA for the CDR3: TGTGCCAGTAGGAACTACAGGGGTACCGCCGAAGGCTACACCTTC. V gene TRBV19 combines with J gene TRBJ1-2; 7 bases are a match to TRBD1. The germline V gene has CDR1 LNHDA and CDR2 SQIVND (reference sequence). This CDR3 spans 15 amino acids. The ends lost 6 bases at V and 8 bases at J; junction bases unmatched: 15.

The rearrangement uses TRBV11-2 and TRBJ2-5, with a possible D match to TRBD2 (5 bases). Trimming left V 1 base short and J 9 bases short, with 15 bases between. Germline-derived CDR1 and CDR2 are SGHAT and FQNNGV. This CDR3 is built from 14 residues. CDR3 amino acids: CASSLVSQLEAQYF. In DNA form, the CDR3 reads TGTGCCAGCAGCTTAGTATCACAATTGGAGGCCCAGTACTTC.

The rearrangement uses TRBV1 and TRBJ2-7; TRBD2 is the table's D call and was not checked against the DNA. TRBV1 is annotated as a pseudogene. There are 14 residues in the CDR3. This chain's CDR3 is CTSSQGRLAHEQYF. CDR3 nucleotides: TGCACCAGCAGCCAAGGCAGACTAGCCCACGAGCAGTACTTC.

The V gene is TRBV9, the J gene TRBJ1-1; TRBD1 aligns across 9 bases. Trimming removed 2 bases from V and 8 bases from J; junction bases left unmatched: 7. Germline CDR1 and CDR2: SGDLS and YYNGEE. The CDR3 totals 14 residues. In nucleotides, the CDR3 is TGTGCCAGCAGCGTCTCTGACAGGGGGTCGGAAGCTTTCTTT. Translated, it gives CASSVSDRGSEAFF.

The rearrangement links TRBV4-2 to TRBJ2-7; tentatively, D is TRBD1 (5 bases). Trimming removed 2 bases from V and 4 bases from J, with 9 bases in between. Germline CDR1 LGHNA, CDR2 YNFKEQ. CDR3 length equals 13 residues. CDR3 in DNA: TGTGCCAGCAGCCAACAGGGTGGGTACGAGCAGTACTTC. As protein: CASSQQGGYEQYF.

V usage is TRBV5-1 and J usage is TRBJ2-7, with 7 bases fitting TRBD1. Trimming took 4 bases from V and 3 from J; bases not matched to a gene: 7. Germline V gives CDR1 SGHRS, CDR2 YFSETQ. The CDR3 is 14 residues long. CDR3 sequence (DNA): TGCGCCAGCAGCACAAGACAGGGCTTCTACGAGCAGTACTTC. This encodes CASSTRQGFYEQYF.

The chain recombines TRBV5-4 with TRBJ2-5; TRBD2 aligns across 11 bases. The J call is in doubt because the DNA end fits TRBJ2-7 better. The CDR3 is made up of 16 amino acids. Germline CDR1 reads SGHNT; CDR2 reads YYREEE (reference sequence). In nucleotides, the CDR3 is TGTGCCAGCAGCTTGCGACTAGCGGGAAACTCCTACGAGCAGTACTTC. Amino acids: CASSLRLAGNSYEQYF.

The chain combines TRBV19 with TRBJ1-1, with 8 bases lining up with TRBD1. There are 16 residues in the CDR3. The V gene's germline CDR1 is LNHDA and CDR2 SQIVND (reference sequence). The junction had 4 bases not matched to a gene; V was cut back by 1 base and J by 0 bases. The CDR3 protein is CASSIGVDRVNTEAFF. The DNA of the CDR3 is TGTGCCAGTAGTATAGGGGTGGACAGGGTGAACACTGAAGCTTTCTTT.

The CDR3 loop reads CASSSAGVQPQHF. The CDR3 region has the DNA TGTGCCAGCAGTTCCGCAGGGGTGCAGCCCCAGCATTTT. The chain couples TRBV6-5 to TRBJ1-5, with D possibly being TRBD1 (6 bases). This CDR3 has 13 residues. Germline lookup yields CDR1 MNHEY and CDR2 SVGAGI. V lost 4 bases and J 7 bases, leaving 11 bases between the germline ends.